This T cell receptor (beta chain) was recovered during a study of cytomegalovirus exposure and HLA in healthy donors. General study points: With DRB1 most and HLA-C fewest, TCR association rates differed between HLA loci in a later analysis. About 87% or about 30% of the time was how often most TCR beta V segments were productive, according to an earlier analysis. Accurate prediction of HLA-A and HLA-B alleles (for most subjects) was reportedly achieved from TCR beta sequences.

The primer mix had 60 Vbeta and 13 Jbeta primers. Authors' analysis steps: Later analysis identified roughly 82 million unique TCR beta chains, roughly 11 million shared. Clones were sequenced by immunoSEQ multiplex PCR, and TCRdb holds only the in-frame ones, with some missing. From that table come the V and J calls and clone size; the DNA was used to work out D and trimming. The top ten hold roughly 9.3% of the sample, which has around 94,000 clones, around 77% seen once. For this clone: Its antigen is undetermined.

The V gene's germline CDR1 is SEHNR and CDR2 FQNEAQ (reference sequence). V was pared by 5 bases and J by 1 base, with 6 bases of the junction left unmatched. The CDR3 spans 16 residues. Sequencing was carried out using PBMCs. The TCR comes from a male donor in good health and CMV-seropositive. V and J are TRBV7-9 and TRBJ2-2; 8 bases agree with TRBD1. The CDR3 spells CASSPQGARNTGELFF. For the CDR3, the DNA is TGTGCCAGCAGCCCGCAGGGGGCGCGGAACACCGGGGAGCTGTTTTTT.